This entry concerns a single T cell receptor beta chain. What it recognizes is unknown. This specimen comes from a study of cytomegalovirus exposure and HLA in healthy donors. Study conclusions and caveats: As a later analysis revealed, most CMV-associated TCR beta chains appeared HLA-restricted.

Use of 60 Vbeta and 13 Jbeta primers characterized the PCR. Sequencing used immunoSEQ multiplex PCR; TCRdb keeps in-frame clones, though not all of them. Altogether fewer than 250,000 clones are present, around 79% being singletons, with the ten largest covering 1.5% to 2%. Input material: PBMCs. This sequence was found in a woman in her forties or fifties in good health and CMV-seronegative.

The CDR3 region is CASSLEGATSSYEQYF. The CDR3, as DNA: TGCGCCAGCAGCTTGGAGGGGGCCACAAGCTCCTACGAGCAGTACTTC. The rearrangement links TRBV5-1 to TRBJ2-7, with 7 nucleotides matching TRBD1. With V trimmed by 0 bases and J by 0 bases, 6 bases remained unmatched. Germline values: CDR1 SGHRS, CDR2 YFSETQ. There are 16 residues in the CDR3.